The 19 T cell receptor beta chains presented below share a single source sample, sequenced in a study of T cell responses to AZD1222 COVID-19 vaccine. TCRdb's table, derived via immunoSEQ multiplex PCR, lists solely in-frame clones and lacks some. The repertoire includes roughly 130,000 clones, roughly 87% of them detected once, and roughly 1.5% sits in the top ten. The specimen comprised peripheral blood, sampled on day 0 of AZD1222 vaccination. These receptors all stem from an adult in good health.

The chain recombines TRBV5-6 with TRBJ1-2; weak D call: TRBD1 (5 bases). This CDR3 comprises 12 residues. CDR1 SGHDT and CDR2 YYEEEE come from the germline V gene. V lost 4 bases and J 6 bases, leaving 10 bases between the germline ends. The chain's CDR3 is CASSLGTDGYTF. CDR3 DNA: TGTGCCAGCAGCCTCGGGACGGATGGCTACACCTTC. Variable domain in full (rest from reference TRBV5-6 and TRBJ1-2): DAGVTQSPTHLIKTRGQQVTLRCSPKSGHDTVSWYQQALGQGPQFIFQYYEEEERQRGNFPDRFSGHQFPNYSSELNVNALLLGDSALYLCASSLGTDGYTFGSGTRLTVV.

The V and J genes are TRBV30 and TRBJ2-7; D is unresolved. The germline V and J ends were trimmed by 2 bases and 3 bases, with 5 bases remaining between them. The CDR3 has 11 amino acids. Germline V lookup: CDR1 GTSNPN, CDR2 SVGIG (reference sequence). The CDR3 sequence: CAWSRVYEQYF. The CDR3 coding sequence is TGTGCCTGGAGTAGAGTCTACGAGCAGTACTTC.

This clone was observed a handful of times. V and J are TRBV30 and TRBJ1-1, with TRBD1 as a possible D gene (6 bases). The CDR3 is 14 amino acids. V gave up 7 bases and J gave up 0 bases, with 15 bases separating them. CDR1 is GTSNPN and CDR2 is SVGIG in the germline V gene (reference sequence). The CDR3 nucleotides are TGTGCCTTGACTACAGGGCCAGTGAACACTGAAGCTTTCTTT. Amino acids: CALTTGPVNTEAFF.

This clone was counted a single time. This sequence joins TRBV28 and TRBJ1-4; 8 bases map to TRBD1. Germline V gene lookup returns CDR1 MDHEN and CDR2 SYDVKM. The CDR3 totals 14 residues. V gave up 9 bases and J gave up 0 bases; unmatched junction bases: 3. CDR3 loop: CASLQGATNEKLFF. CDR3 DNA sequence: TGTGCCAGTCTACAGGGGGCAACTAATGAAAAACTGTTTTTT.

The chain recombines TRBV19 with TRBJ2-2, with D perhaps being TRBD1 or TRBD2 (5 bases each). Deletions cut 9 bases from V and 3 bases from J, with 23 bases between. The CDR3 extends over 17 amino acids. Looked up from germline, CDR1 is LNHDA and CDR2 is SQIVND (reference sequence). This chain's CDR3 is CASTGPSGLSDTGELFF. The CDR3 DNA reads TGTGCCAGCACGGGACCGTCGGGTCTGTCAGACACCGGGGAGCTGTTTTTT.

The J gene is TRBJ2-5, the V gene TRBV6-2 or TRBV6-3, with D perhaps assigned TRBD1 or TRBD2 (6 bases each). This CDR3 has 11 residues. Germline CDR1 is MNHEY and CDR2 is SVGEGT. V dropped 2 bases and J dropped 9 bases, with 7 bases sitting between them. The CDR3 region is CASSYGGPQYF. For the CDR3, the DNA is TGTGCCAGCAGTTACGGGGGGCCCCAGTACTTC.

This clone occurred a few times. This chain links TRBV18 with TRBJ1-2, with 10 bases lining up with TRBD1. V dropped 4 bases and J dropped 8; count of bases not matched to a gene: 4. The CDR3 runs to 13 residues. CDR1 and CDR2 from the germline V gene are KGHSH and LQKENI. Here the CDR3 reads CASSRQGANGYTF. The CDR3 DNA is TGTGCCAGCTCACGACAGGGGGCGAACGGCTACACCTTC.

The chain recombines TRBV6-5 with TRBJ1-2, with a weak D call TRBD1 (5 bases). Germline-derived CDR1 and CDR2 are MNHEY and SVGAGI. The CDR3 contains 12 residues. With 4 bases removed from V and 8 bases from J, the gap between germline ends came to 11 bases. The CDR3 region has the DNA TGTGCCAGCAGTTCCCAGGGAGAGGGCTACACCTTC. The encoded protein is CASSSQGEGYTF.

The chain has TRBV5-1 and TRBJ2-7, with TRBD1 identical over 10 bases. V lost 3 bases to trimming and J lost 7 bases; unmatched junction nucleotides: 13. The CDR3 is made up of 16 amino acids. The germline CDR1 and CDR2 sequences are SGHRS and YFSETQ. Here the CDR3 reads CASSSPPGQGRGEQYF. CDR3 DNA sequence: TGCGCCAGCAGCTCCCCCCCGGGACAGGGGAGAGGGGAGCAGTACTTC. Full variable domain (rest looked up from reference TRBV5-1 and TRBJ2-7): KAGVTQTPRYLIKTRGQQVTLSCSPISGHRSVSWYQQTPGQGLQFLFEYFSETQRNKGNFPGRFSGRQFSNSRSEMNVSTLELGDSALYLCASSSPPGQGRGEQYFGPGTRLTVT.

V and J are TRBV7-6 and TRBJ2-7; possibly TRBD2 for D (6 bases). Germline CDR1 is SGHVS and CDR2 is FNYEAQ. This CDR3 spans 16 amino acids. V lost 1 base to trimming and J lost 4 bases, with 17 bases between them. CDR3 residues: CASSLGSWRGYYEQYF. CDR3 DNA: TGTGCCAGCAGCTTAGGTTCGTGGAGGGGCTATTACGAGCAGTACTTC.

The chain links TRBV27 to TRBJ1-4; 7 bases fit TRBD1. The CDR3 covers 15 residues. V gave up 5 bases and J gave up 5 bases; unmatched junction bases: 8. The germline V gene encodes CDR1 MNHEY and CDR2 SMNVEV (reference sequence). The CDR3 loop reads CASSRRGTANEKLFF. The CDR3 DNA reads as TGTGCCAGCAGTAGACGGGGGACAGCAAATGAAAAACTGTTTTTT.

The CDR3 DNA follows: TGTGCCAGCAGCTCCCGACAGGGGGAAACCGGGGAGCTGTTTTTT. This sequence encodes CASSSRQGETGELFF. The J gene is TRBJ2-2, the V gene TRBV7-9; 9 nucleotides agree with TRBD1. V shed 4 bases and J 5 bases; nucleotides not matched to a gene: 5. The germline V gene has CDR1 SEHNR and CDR2 FQNEAQ (reference sequence). This CDR3 has 15 residues.

This chain connects TRBV6-5 to TRBJ1-2, with 9 bases fitting TRBD1. Trimming took 10 bases from V and 3 from J; bases not matched to a gene: 9. The CDR3 runs 14 residues. CDR1 is MNHEY and CDR2 is SVGAGI in the germline V gene. The CDR3 reads CATKTGQGYYGYTF. The CDR3 bases are TGTGCCACTAAGACGGGACAGGGATACTATGGCTACACCTTC.

This clone was observed a handful of times. This rearrangement joins TRBV19 to TRBJ1-1, with unresolved D. From germline, CDR1 is LNHDA and CDR2 SQIVND (reference sequence). The CDR3 extends over 13 amino acids. V was pared by 4 bases and J by 0 bases, with 6 bases between. The CDR3 here is CASSNILNTEAFF. In nucleotides, the CDR3 is TGTGCCAGTAGTAACATATTGAACACTGAAGCTTTCTTT. Full variable domain (remainder filled in from reference TRBV19 and TRBJ1-1): DGGITQSPKYLFRKEGQNVTLSCEQNLNHDAMYWYRQDPGQGLRLIYYSQIVNDFQKGDIAEGYSVSREKKESFPLTVTSAQKNPTAFYLCASSNILNTEAFFGQGTRLTVV.

This sequence joins TRBV19 and TRBJ1-1; 8 nucleotides align to TRBD1. The junction had 6 bases not matched to a gene; V was cut back by 2 bases and J by 4 bases. Germline V gene data show CDR1 as LNHDA and CDR2 as SQIVND (reference sequence). This CDR3 comprises 15 residues. CDR3 region: CASSISWTGSTEAFF. DNA for the CDR3: TGTGCCAGTAGTATATCTTGGACAGGGTCCACTGAAGCTTTCTTT.

The chain uses TRBV10-3 and TRBJ2-3; TRBD2 aligns across 14 bases. Unmatched junction bases numbered 3, after V lost 2 bases and J lost 5 bases. This CDR3 has 16 amino acids. The germline gives CDR1 ENHRY, CDR2 SYGVKD. The CDR3 DNA reads as TGTGCCATCAGTGAGGGGGGACTAGCGGGGGAAGATACGCAGTATTTT. Its translation is CAISEGGLAGEDTQYF.

The V gene is TRBV19, the J gene TRBJ1-5; perhaps TRBD1 as D (6 bases). The ends were cut back, 5 bases at V and 0 bases at J, with 17 bases in the middle. The CDR3 has 17 amino acids. Germline V gene lookup returns CDR1 LNHDA and CDR2 SQIVND (reference sequence). The DNA for the CDR3 is TGTGCCAGTAGTTCCGCGGACAGTTATAATAGCAATCAGCCCCAGCATTTT. Translating it yields CASSSADSYNSNQPQHF.

The gene calls are TRBV5-1 and TRBJ2-7; 8 bases agree with TRBD1. V gave up 4 bases and J gave up 5 bases; unmatched junction bases: 8. Germline CDR1 reads SGHRS; CDR2 reads YFSETQ. The CDR3 has 14 amino acids. The CDR3 DNA reads as TGCGCCAGCAGCCCAGCAGGGGGCTGGGACGAGCAGTACTTC. It translates to CASSPAGGWDEQYF.

As regards this clone: Other DNA variants within this sample encode the same CDR3. The V and J genes are TRBV13 and TRBJ2-4; D is undetermined. This CDR3 region has 15 residues. Trimming removed 1 base from V and 6 bases from J, with 13 bases in between. Germline CDR1 is PRHDT and CDR2 is FYEKMQ (reference sequence). CDR3 DNA sequence: TGTGCCAGCAGCTTAGAACCGACGGCCCGAAACATTCAGTACTTC. This encodes CASSLEPTARNIQYF.